This T cell receptor (beta chain) was recovered during a study of beta chain features in type 1 diabetes. Study results and limitations: Moderate but significant shortening of TCRB CDR3s was recorded in all four CD4+ subsets from Type 1 diabetes patients.

The CDR3 has 14 amino acids. CDR1 and CDR2 (germline): SGHRS, YFSETQ. V was cut by 4 bases and J by 6 bases, with 13 bases left in between. Of the isolated RNA, all was reverse transcribed, and so the sequenced material was expressed TCRB transcripts. The assay was immunoSEQ multiplex PCR, and TCRdb's table has in-frame clones only and misses some. This repertoire shows hundreds of thousands of clones, more than 13% found once; its top ten account for 0.035% to 0.045%. Turning to this clone: The antigen is undetermined.

The V and J genes are TRBV5-1 and TRBJ2-2; D is undetermined. Sequenced input: naive CD4+ T cells from blood. The clonotype originates from a man younger than 35 with type 1 diabetes. CDR3 nucleotide sequence: TGCGCCAGCAGCCTACCTATCCAACCCGGGGAGCTGTTTTTT. It specifies CASSLPIQPGELFF.